The 29 T cell receptor beta chains listed next were all sequenced from one sample in a study of CXCR3-negative and CXCR3-positive naive CD8 T cells. UMI-labeled TRB cDNA libraries were prepared by 5' RACE. From the 5' RACE reads, TCRdb lists one entry per CDR3 protein and no DNA. This specimen shows under 55,000 distinct CDR3 sequences; the ten leading clones hold around 11%. The sample was memory CD8+ T cells from blood. All receptors derive from a human donor in good health. Some clones in this sample may be carry-over from other donors' samples.

The rearrangement links TRBV20-1 to TRBJ2-1; there is no DNA to check the TCRdb D call of TRBD2. The CDR3 has 17 amino acids. Per germline, CDR1 DFQATT and CDR2 SNEGSKA (reference sequence). The CDR3: CSARTIWTSGGYNEQFF.

The chain joins TRBV6-2 or TRBV6-3 to TRBJ2-5; TCRdb's D call, TRBD1, is unchecked because there is no DNA. The CDR3 sequence is 15 residues long. The germline gives CDR1 MNHEY, CDR2 SVGEGT. CDR3 loop: CASSGPPDKMKTQYF.

The chain carries TRBV7-9 and TRBJ2-7; TCRdb reports TRBD1, a call that lacks DNA to check it against. CDR3 length: 17 residues. CDR1 is SEHNR, CDR2 FQNEAQ, per germline (reference sequence). CDR3 residues: CASSILLTGTVSYEQYF.

The chain couples TRBV21-1 to TRBJ2-7. TRBV21-1 is annotated as a pseudogene. The CDR3 contains 11 residues. Here the CDR3 reads CASSALFEQYF.

The chain uses TRBV18 and TRBJ2-2. Germline V gives CDR1 KGHSH, CDR2 LQKENI. This CDR3 has 12 residues. CDR3 amino acids: CASSPDTGELFF.

The chain uses TRBV15 and TRBJ2-6; TCRdb indicates TRBD1, and absent DNA this call remains unverified. CDR3 length equals 16 residues. Germline assignment: CDR1 LNHNV and CDR2 YYDKDF (reference sequence). CDR3 protein: CATSTDRESGANVLTF.

The chain uses TRBV6-2 or TRBV6-3 and TRBJ2-7; TCRdb designates TRBD1, a call that cannot be tested without DNA. The CDR3 totals 14 residues. The germline gives CDR1 MNHEY, CDR2 SVGEGT. The CDR3 loop reads CASTPDVDTYEQYF.

The rearrangement uses TRBV4-1 and TRBJ2-3; TCRdb names TRBD1, which stays unverified in the absence of DNA. Per germline, CDR1 MGHRA and CDR2 YSYEKL. The length of the CDR3 is 15 residues. The CDR3 loop is CASSRGTISEGTQYF.

The chain couples TRBV6-4 to TRBJ1-1. The germline V gene encodes CDR1 MRHNA and CDR2 SNTAGT. This CDR3 has 14 amino acids. This CDR3 reads CASSSDGENTEAFF.

This rearrangement joins TRBV29-1 to TRBJ2-7; with no DNA, the TCRdb D assignment of TRBD1 cannot be verified. There are 14 residues in the CDR3. Germline V gives CDR1 SQVTM, CDR2 ANQGSEA. CDR3 in amino acids: CSPSRDRGEYEQYF.

This chain uses TRBV29-1 with TRBJ2-2; no DNA is available, so the TRBD2 call from TCRdb remains unchecked. CDR1 and CDR2 (germline): SQVTM, ANQGSEA. There are 14 residues in the CDR3. The CDR3 here is CSVEQALNTGELFF.

The chain joins TRBV29-1 to TRBJ2-5; TCRdb designates TRBD1, a call that cannot be tested without DNA. The CDR3 runs to 13 residues. Germline V gene sequence: CDR1 SQVTM, CDR2 ANQGSEA. CDR3 residues: CSVGQGPGETQYF.

This sequence joins TRBV4-3 and TRBJ1-3. The CDR3 has 14 residues. The germline V gene has CDR1 LGHNA and CDR2 YSLEER. CDR3 in amino acids: CASSQETAGNTIYF.

The chain carries TRBV12-3 or TRBV12-4 and TRBJ1-5. There are 18 residues in the CDR3. CDR3 region: CASSPEMAGVYSNQPQHF.

The J gene is TRBJ2-7, the V gene TRBV9; TCRdb gives TRBD2 as the D gene, but with no DNA this cannot be confirmed. Germline CDR1 reads SGDLS; CDR2 reads YYNGEE. CDR3 length: 15 amino acids. The CDR3 spells CASSPSGGAIYEQYF.

The V gene is TRBV11-3, the J gene TRBJ2-7. CDR1 is SGHNT and CDR2 is YENEEA in the germline V gene. The CDR3 loop spans 13 amino acids. The CDR3 region is CASRRRATYEQYF. The variable domain in full, with the rest retrieved from reference TRBV11-3 and TRBJ2-7, is EAGVVQSPRYKIIEKKQPVAFWCNPISGHNTLYWYLQNLGQGPELLIRYENEEAVDDSQLPKDRFSAERLKGVDSTLKIQPAELGDSAVYLCASRRRATYEQYFGPGTRLTVT.

The rearrangement joins TRBV4-2 to TRBJ2-5; without DNA, the TCRdb call of TRBD1 cannot be checked. Germline CDR1 is LGHNA and CDR2 is YNFKEQ. This CDR3 spans 14 amino acids. CDR3 residues: CANSAGLIQETQYF.

The V and J genes are TRBV6-1 and TRBJ1-5. CDR1 and CDR2 (germline): MNHNS, SASEGT. This CDR3 spans 13 amino acids. The CDR3 spells CASSGLIGQPQHF.

CDR3: CASSTPLAGATDTQYF. The V and J genes are TRBV19 and TRBJ2-3; TCRdb designates TRBD2, a call that cannot be tested without DNA. The CDR3 has 16 amino acids. The germline V gene has CDR1 LNHDA and CDR2 SQIVND (reference sequence).

This rearrangement joins TRBV4-3 to TRBJ2-1; TCRdb reports TRBD1, a call that lacks DNA to check it against. The CDR3 length is 15 residues. From germline, CDR1 is LGHNA and CDR2 YSLEER. Here the CDR3 reads CASSQDWQGNNEQFF.

This CDR3 is CASSRTPFDSEAFF. V and J are TRBV5-1 and TRBJ1-1; lacking DNA, the TRBD1 call made by TCRdb goes unchecked. The germline gives CDR1 SGHRS, CDR2 YFSETQ. The CDR3 loop spans 14 amino acids.

The chain combines TRBV7-9 with TRBJ2-7; TCRdb designates TRBD2, a call that cannot be tested without DNA. This CDR3 has 13 amino acids. Germline V gene sequence: CDR1 SEHNR, CDR2 FQNEAQ (reference sequence). CDR3 region: CAISGVAAYEQYF.

The chain joins TRBV7-3 to TRBJ2-1; lacking DNA, the TRBD2 call made by TCRdb goes unchecked. This CDR3 contains 16 residues. Germline CDR1 and CDR2: SGHTA and FQGTGA. CDR3 protein: CASSSQTSGVYNEQFF.

This chain connects TRBV11-2 to TRBJ2-3. This CDR3 is 17 amino acids long. CDR1 and CDR2 (germline): SGHAT, FQNNGV. This chain's CDR3 is CASSFGISISSTDTQYF.

The chain couples TRBV4-3 to TRBJ2-3. CDR3 size: 15 residues. The germline V gene has CDR1 LGHNA and CDR2 YSLEER. CDR3 loop: CASSQTPSSTDTQYF.

The chain recombines TRBV7-2 with TRBJ2-4; there is no DNA to check the TCRdb D call of TRBD1. The CDR3 runs 14 residues. CDR1 is SGHTA, CDR2 FQGNSA, per germline. The CDR3 spells CASSRDRGENIQYF. Looking up the rest from reference TRBV7-2 and TRBJ2-4 gives the full variable domain: GAGVSQSPSNKVTEKGKDVELRCDPISGHTALYWYRQSLGQGLEFLIYFQGNSAPDKSGLPSDRFSAERTGGSVSTLTIQRTQQEDSAVYLCASSRDRGENIQYFGAGTRLSVL.

The CDR3 region is CASSVTAERDTQYF. The chain joins TRBV6-4 to TRBJ2-3; TCRdb's D gene call, TRBD2, goes unchecked for lack of DNA. Germline CDR1 is MRHNA and CDR2 is SNTAGT. The length of the CDR3 is 14 residues.

The rearrangement links TRBV7-2 to TRBJ2-1; as DNA is missing, the TRBD2 call by TCRdb cannot be tested. The germline gives CDR1 SGHTA, CDR2 FQGNSA. CDR3 size: 16 residues. The CDR3 sequence is CASSPARQSSYNEQFF.

This rearrangement joins TRBV2 to TRBJ2-4; TCRdb's assignment of TRBD1 cannot be checked, as there is no DNA. The CDR3 loop spans 16 amino acids. The germline V gene encodes CDR1 SNHLY and CDR2 FYNNEI. CDR3 residues: CASRGTGTKAKNIQYF.